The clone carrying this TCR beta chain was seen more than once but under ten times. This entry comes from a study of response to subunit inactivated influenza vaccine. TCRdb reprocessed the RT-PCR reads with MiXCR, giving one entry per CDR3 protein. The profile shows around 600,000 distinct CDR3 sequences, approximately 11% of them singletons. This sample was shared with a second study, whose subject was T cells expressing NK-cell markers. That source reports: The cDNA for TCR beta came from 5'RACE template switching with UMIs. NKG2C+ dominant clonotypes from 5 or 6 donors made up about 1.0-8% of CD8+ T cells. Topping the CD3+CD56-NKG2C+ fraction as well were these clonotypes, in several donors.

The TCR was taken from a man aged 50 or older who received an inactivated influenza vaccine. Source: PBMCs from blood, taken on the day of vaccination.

CDR3 amino acids: CSVEDLAGTEAFF. In nucleotides, the CDR3 is TGCAGCGTTGAAGATCTGGCCGGGACTGAAGCTTTCTTT. V and J are TRBV29-1 and TRBJ1-1; D gene unclear. V was pared by 0 bases and J by 5 bases, with 10 bases between. The CDR3 loop spans 13 amino acids. Germline lookup yields CDR1 SQVTM and CDR2 ANQGSEA.